This is a list of T cell receptor beta chains from one sample in a study of cytomegalovirus exposure and HLA in healthy donors. Libraries were prepared by immunoSEQ multiplex PCR; TCRdb keeps only in-frame clonotypes and omits some of them. The sample includes roughly 150,000 clones, approximately 70% of them seen just once. Sequenced input: PBMCs. The source is a woman in her fifties or sixties in good health and CMV-seropositive. The CDR3 runs from the conserved cysteine through the conserved F or W. D genes are given only for firm matches. The size of a clone is reported for some rows only, either as once, few or many, or as a class for expanded clones.

clone_size	j_call	d_call	v_call	cdr3_aa	cdr3_nt
NA	TRBJ2-5	TRBD2	TRBV5-1	CASSSGASGSLLFQETQYF	TGCGCCAGCAGCTCCGGAGCTAGCGGGAGTCTCCTTTTCCAAGAGACCCAGTACTTC
many	TRBJ1-4	NA	TRBV27	CASSYAGATNEKLFF	TGTGCCAGCAGTTATGCGGGCGCAACTAATGAAAAACTGTTTTTT
few	TRBJ1-1	NA	TRBV9	CASSVGGSWNTEAFF	TGTGCCAGCAGCGTAGGGGGCAGTTGGAACACTGAAGCTTTCTTT
NA	TRBJ1-5	NA	TRBV11-2	CASSFAGMSPQHF	TGTGCCAGCAGCTTCGCGGGGATGTCGCCCCAGCATTTT
NA	TRBJ2-7	TRBD1	TRBV11-2	CASGTGGAYEQYF	TGTGCCAGCGGGACAGGGGGCGCGTACGAGCAGTACTTC
NA	TRBJ2-3	TRBD1	TRBV5-1	CASSGQGIDTQYF	TGCGCCAGCAGTGGACAGGGGATAGATACGCAGTATTTT
few	TRBJ2-7	TRBD2	TRBV28	CASSLPPTGTSGYEQYF	TGTGCCAGCAGTTTGCCCCCCACCGGGACTAGCGGGTACGAGCAGTACTTC
NA	TRBJ2-7	TRBD2	TRBV29-1	CSVEDRGSSYEQYF	TGCAGCGTTGAAGATCGCGGGAGCTCCTACGAGCAGTACTTC
NA	TRBJ2-3	TRBD1	TRBV10-3	CAISVMGQGGTDTQYF	TGTGCCATCAGTGTTATGGGACAGGGAGGCACAGATACGCAGTATTTT
NA	TRBJ2-2	NA	TRBV4-1	CASRSVQGATGELFF	TGCGCCAGCAGGAGCGTACAGGGAGCCACCGGGGAGCTGTTTTTT
few	TRBJ1-2	TRBD1	TRBV18	CASSRGQSRGANYGYTF	TGTGCCAGCTCAAGGGGACAGTCGAGAGGCGCTAACTATGGCTACACCTTC
once	TRBJ1-1	TRBD1	TRBV18	CASSPSVNRGYTEAFF	TGTGCCAGCTCACCTTCGGTTAACAGGGGTTACACTGAAGCTTTCTTT
NA	TRBJ2-1	TRBD1	TRBV5-1	CASSLGTGLIEQFF	TGCGCCAGCAGCTTGGGGACAGGGCTGATTGAGCAGTTCTTC
NA	TRBJ2-3	NA	TRBV20-1	CSAETDTQYF	TGCAGTGCTGAGACAGATACGCAGTATTTT
many	TRBJ2-4	NA	TRBV15	CATSREKNIQYF	TGTGCCACCAGCAGGGAGAAAAACATTCAGTACTTC
NA	TRBJ1-1	NA	TRBV21-1	CAERRDRNTEAFF	TGTGCCGAACGACGGGACAGAAACACTGAAGCTTTCTTT
NA	TRBJ1-3	TRBD1	TRBV6-1	CASSETGQRFDTIYF	TGTGCCAGCAGTGAGACGGGACAGCGGTTCGACACCATATATTTT
NA	TRBJ2-3	TRBD2	TRBV5-8	CASSRWGLVPSTDTQYF	TGTGCCAGCAGCCGATGGGGACTAGTCCCTAGCACAGATACGCAGTATTTT
NA	TRBJ1-2	NA	TRBV19	CASSIDGQQVYGYTF	TGTGCCAGTAGTATAGATGGGCAGCAGGTCTATGGCTACACCTTC
NA	TRBJ2-1	NA	TRBV7-2	CANLRLRQSYNEQFF	TGTGCCAACCTCCGACTGCGCCAATCCTACAATGAGCAGTTCTTC
NA	TRBJ2-5	NA	TRBV13	CASSLGWMEMGETQYF	TGTGCCAGCAGCTTAGGCTGGATGGAGATGGGAGAGACCCAGTACTTC
NA	TRBJ1-6	TRBD1	TRBV6-4	CASSDSTGVGSPLHF	TGTGCCAGCAGTGACTCGACAGGGGTCGGGTCACCCCTCCACTTT
NA	TRBJ1-1	NA	TRBV28	CASSLSSVYEAFF	TGTGCCAGCAGTTTATCTTCTGTATATGAAGCTTTCTTT
once	TRBJ1-5	TRBD1	TRBV7-2	CASSPRDRGNQPQHF	TGTGCCAGCAGCCCTCGGGACAGGGGGAATCAGCCCCAGCATTTT
NA	TRBJ1-2	TRBD1	TRBV6-1	CASRQGYDYGYTF	TGTGCCAGCAGACAGGGGTACGACTATGGCTACACCTTC
few	TRBJ2-7	TRBD1	TRBV6-5	CASSPYRGQAYEQYF	TGTGCCAGCAGCCCGTACAGGGGACAAGCCTACGAGCAGTACTTC
NA	TRBJ1-1	NA	TRBV5-1	CASSFRGAEAFF	TGCGCCAGCAGCTTTCGGGGGGCTGAAGCTTTCTTT
NA	TRBJ2-7	TRBD2	TRBV25-1	CASSESGLGEQYF	TGTGCCAGCAGTGAATCGGGACTAGGTGAGCAGTACTTC
few	TRBJ2-7	TRBD1	TRBV7-9	CASSPLGQGARYEQYF	TGTGCCAGCAGCCCCCTCGGACAGGGGGCGCGCTACGAGCAGTACTTC
few	TRBJ1-1	TRBD1	TRBV18	CASSPTPTGEAFF	TGTGCCAGCTCACCCACTCCGACAGGGGAGGCTTTCTTT
NA	TRBJ1-1	NA	TRBV19	CASSPRTSNTEAFF	TGTGCCAGTAGTCCCCGGACTTCGAACACTGAAGCTTTCTTT
NA	TRBJ2-7	TRBD1	TRBV28	CASSLQGVLGEQYF	TGTGCCAGCAGTCTACAGGGGGTATTGGGTGAGCAGTACTTC
NA	TRBJ2-2	NA	TRBV4-1	CASSPSSLRGITGELFF	TGCGCCAGCAGCCCCTCCTCCCTCAGGGGAATCACCGGGGAGCTGTTTTTT
NA	TRBJ1-1	TRBD1	TRBV10-3	CAINPGQGNTEAFF	TGTGCCATCAATCCGGGACAGGGTAATACTGAAGCTTTCTTT
NA	TRBJ2-1	NA	TRBV9	CASSPIGDNEQFF	TGTGCCAGCAGCCCCATAGGGGACAATGAGCAGTTCTTC
NA	TRBJ2-1	TRBD2	TRBV28	CASSPSGLFGNEQFF	TGTGCCAGCAGTCCCTCGGGACTATTTGGCAATGAGCAGTTCTTC
few	TRBJ1-1	NA	TRBV30	CAWSIVGARTEAFF	TGTGCCTGGAGTATCGTGGGGGCGAGGACTGAAGCTTTCTTT
NA	TRBJ2-2	TRBD1	TRBV4-2	CASSPGQGATGELFF	TGTGCCAGCAGCCCGGGACAGGGGGCCACCGGGGAGCTGTTTTTT
NA	TRBJ2-3	TRBD1	TRBV5-1	CASSLGDRGTDTQYF	TGCGCCAGCAGCTTGGGGGACAGGGGGACAGATACGCAGTATTTT